Presented here are 32 T cell receptor beta chains from one specimen sequenced in a study of T-cell reconstitution after alpha-beta-depleted transplantation in children. TCRbeta library construction was performed incorporating unique molecular identifiers. TCRdb reprocessed the PCR reads with MiXCR, giving one entry per CDR3 protein. The sample shows about 870,000 distinct CDR3 sequences, about 15% of them seen only once. Sample: PBMCs, mostly from graft donor cells, taken 360 days after TCRalphabeta/CD19-depleted stem cell transplant. Every receptor here comes from a male patient aged 10-17 years who had a stem cell transplant for acute lymphoblastic leukemia, so the T cells may come from the graft donor.

As concerns this clonotype: The CDR3 ends on some other residue instead of the conserved phenylalanine or tryptophan, so this is likely a read error. The chain joins TRBV25-1 to TRBJ2-5; 9 bases map to TRBD2. Trimming at V came to 3 bases and at J to 4 bases, leaving 6 bases not matched to a gene. Germline assignment: CDR1 MGHDK and CDR2 SYGVNS. CDR3 length equals 15 residues. CDR3 in amino acids: CASSDEREAVETQYY. The DNA for the CDR3 is TGTGCCAGCAGTGACGAGCGGGAGGCGGTAGAGACCCAGTACTAC.

This chain uses TRBV24-1 with TRBJ1-2, with no clear D. The germline gives CDR1 KGHDR, CDR2 SFDVKD. The CDR3 totals 17 residues. V shed 3 bases and J shed 4 bases, with 20 bases lying between them. CDR3 in amino acids: CATSDPLRDGRSYGYTF. The CDR3 DNA sequence: TGTGCCACCAGTGATCCGCTTCGGGATGGGAGATCCTATGGCTACACCTTC.

This sequence joins TRBV5-1 and TRBJ2-3; possible D gene TRBD2, 5 bases. CDR3 length: 16 amino acids. Trimming left V 0 bases short and J 3 bases short, with 14 bases between. Germline CDR1 SGHRS, CDR2 YFSETQ. The CDR3 loop is CASSLGPSSGTDTQYF. For the CDR3, the DNA is TGCGCCAGCAGCTTGGGCCCCTCCTCGGGGACAGATACGCAGTATTTT.

The chain employs TRBV27 and TRBJ2-1; the match to TRBD2 covers 10 bases. The CDR3 has 16 residues. With 3 bases clipped from V and 6 bases from J, the junction kept 8 bases outside the gene matches. Germline V gene data show CDR1 as MNHEY and CDR2 as SMNVEV (reference sequence). CDR3 amino acids: CASSFLAGGNFNEQFF. The CDR3 bases are TGTGCCAGCAGTTTCTTAGCGGGAGGAAACTTCAATGAGCAGTTCTTC.

V usage is TRBV6-2 or TRBV6-3 and J usage is TRBJ2-7; D uncertain. The CDR3 is made up of 13 amino acids. Germline CDR1 MNHEY, CDR2 SVGEGT. V was pared by 6 bases and J by 7 bases, with 16 bases between. The CDR3 DNA sequence: TGTGCCAGCAGGGACCCTAAAGAGCTAGAGCAGTACTTC. Protein product: CASRDPKELEQYF.

This clonotype has only a few counts. The chain links TRBV5-6 to TRBJ2-2; 9 bases line up with TRBD1. The CDR3 loop spans 14 amino acids. CDR1 is SGHDT and CDR2 is YYEEEE in the germline V gene. The trim removed 3 bases at V and 7 bases at J, leaving 4 bases unmatched. The CDR3 nucleotides read TGTGCCAGCAGCTATGGGACAGGGAACGGGGAGCTGTTTTTT. It translates to CASSYGTGNGELFF.

V and J are TRBV5-1 and TRBJ2-1; 8 bases align to TRBD2. From germline, CDR1 is SGHRS and CDR2 YFSETQ. Unmatched junction bases numbered 6, after V lost 4 bases and J lost 0 bases. The CDR3 has 16 amino acids. DNA of the CDR3: TGCGCCAGCAGCCGACGTAGCGGGATCTCCTACAATGAGCAGTTCTTC. Residues: CASSRRSGISYNEQFF. The complete variable domain, with remaining parts taken from reference TRBV5-1 and TRBJ2-1, reads KAGVTQTPRYLIKTRGQQVTLSCSPISGHRSVSWYQQTPGQGLQFLFEYFSETQRNKGNFPGRFSGRQFSNSRSEMNVSTLELGDSALYLCASSRRSGISYNEQFFGPGTRLTVL.

This clonotype was seen a few times. V and J are TRBV24-1 and TRBJ1-1; D is unresolved. The germline V gene has CDR1 KGHDR and CDR2 SFDVKD. Between the trimmed V and J ends, which lost 4 bases and 0 bases, there was a span of 17 bases. The CDR3 loop spans 17 amino acids. Written as DNA, the CDR3 is TGTGCCACCAGTGAAGTGGGATCCTTTTTCATGAACACTGAAGCTTTCTTT. As protein: CATSEVGSFFMNTEAFF.

This sequence joins TRBV5-1 and TRBJ2-1; weak D call: TRBD2 (5 bases). V dropped 5 bases and J dropped 2 bases, with 11 bases sitting between them. CDR1 and CDR2 (germline): SGHRS, YFSETQ. This CDR3 region has 14 residues. CDR3 in DNA: TGCGCCAGCAGATACTCCGGGACCTACAATGAGCAGTTCTTC. Translating gives CASRYSGTYNEQFF.

The chain carries TRBV19 and TRBJ1-4; D unresolved. CDR3 length: 15 amino acids. Trimming removed 5 bases at V and 4 bases at J, with 14 bases between. The germline V gene encodes CDR1 LNHDA and CDR2 SQIVND (reference sequence). CDR3 protein: CASSETGPNNEKLFF. As DNA, the CDR3 is TGTGCCAGTAGTGAAACCGGGCCTAATAATGAAAAACTGTTTTTT.

This sequence joins TRBV10-3 and TRBJ2-7; unclear D gene. This CDR3 region has 13 residues. Germline V lookup: CDR1 ENHRY, CDR2 SYGVKD. Between the trimmed V and J ends, which lost 8 bases and 1 base, there was a span of 12 bases. CDR3: CAIRTPRSYEQYF. CDR3 DNA: TGTGCCATCCGGACCCCTAGGTCCTACGAGCAGTACTTC.

This clonotype is a singleton in its sample. This chain connects TRBV19 to TRBJ2-6, with D possibly called TRBD1 or TRBD2 (5 bases each). Germline V CDR1 and CDR2: LNHDA, SQIVND (reference sequence). Trimming took off 9 bases at V and 3 bases at J, with 9 bases between the two ends. This CDR3 comprises 13 residues. As DNA, the CDR3 is TGTGCCAGCATGGGGGATGGGGCCAACGTCCTGACTTTC. This encodes CASMGDGANVLTF.

The chain employs TRBV29-1 and TRBJ2-7; D is perhaps TRBD1 (5 bases). The CDR3 contains 16 residues. Trimming took 0 bases from V and 2 from J, leaving 17 bases between them. The germline V gene has CDR1 SQVTM and CDR2 ANQGSEA. CDR3 in DNA: TGCAGCGTTGAAGATGGTTCCAGGGCAATCCCCTACGAGCAGTACTTC. It translates to CSVEDGSRAIPYEQYF.

This clonotype has ten or more counts. The J gene is TRBJ2-1, the V gene TRBV6-5; 10 positions agree with TRBD1. Germline values: CDR1 MNHEY, CDR2 SVGAGI. V shed 2 bases and J 6 bases; nucleotides not matched to a gene: 4. This CDR3 is built from 15 residues. The CDR3 DNA sequence: TGTGCCAGCAGTTACGACAGGGGGCTGAGCAATGAGCAGTTCTTC. This encodes CASSYDRGLSNEQFF.

The chain links TRBV6-5 to TRBJ2-7, with 11 bases that match TRBD1. The CDR3 consists of 15 residues. J lost 3 bases, V lost 2 bases, and 3 bases had no gene match. Germline V gives CDR1 MNHEY, CDR2 SVGAGI. CDR3 sequence reads: CASSYRTGGIYEQYF. The DNA of the CDR3 is TGTGCCAGCAGTTACAGGACAGGGGGCATCTACGAGCAGTACTTC.

This chain joins TRBV10-3 and TRBJ2-7, with 7 bases aligning to TRBD2. From germline, CDR1 is ENHRY and CDR2 SYGVKD. The CDR3 has 15 amino acids. With V trimmed by 6 bases and J by 0 bases, 8 bases remained unmatched. The CDR3 protein is CAISQLASTSYEQYF. CDR3 in DNA: TGTGCCATCAGCCAACTAGCGTCCACCTCCTACGAGCAGTACTTC.

This clonotype was seen only a few times. This chain connects TRBV5-1 to TRBJ2-3; 7 bases align to TRBD2. The CDR3 covers 16 residues. The germline CDR1 and CDR2 sequences are SGHRS and YFSETQ. Trimming cost V 0 bases and J 0 bases; bases outside gene matches: 4. The DNA for the CDR3 is TGCGCCAGCAGCTTGGAGGGGAGGGGAAGCACAGATACGCAGTATTTT. Translating gives CASSLEGRGSTDTQYF.

There are a few counts of this clonotype. V and J are TRBV7-9 and TRBJ2-7; D might be TRBD1 (6 bases). The CDR3 runs 15 residues. Looked up from germline, CDR1 is SEHNR and CDR2 is FQNEAQ (reference sequence). Trimming cost V 5 bases and J 0 bases, with 14 bases left between them. The CDR3 DNA reads as TGTGCCAGCAGCCTACAGGGAAAGTCCTCCTACGAGCAGTACTTC. The encoded protein is CASSLQGKSSYEQYF.

The CDR3 DNA reads TGTGCCAGCAGTTTCGATCCCGATCCCCAAGAGACCCAGTACTTC. Protein product: CASSFDPDPQETQYF. The chain couples TRBV12-3 or TRBV12-4 to TRBJ2-5; unclear D gene. This CDR3 contains 15 residues. Trimming removed 3 bases at V and 1 base at J, with 12 bases between.

V is TRBV24-1 and J is TRBJ2-5, with 7 nucleotides matching TRBD1. Germline V gene lookup returns CDR1 KGHDR and CDR2 SFDVKD. The CDR3 runs 15 residues. V dropped 2 bases and J dropped 3; count of bases not matched to a gene: 5. CDR3 residues: CATSDSRGLEETQYF. CDR3 in DNA: TGTGCCACCAGTGATTCGAGGGGGCTAGAAGAGACCCAGTACTTC.

The chain links TRBV20-1 to TRBJ2-2, with 8 bases aligning to TRBD2. Germline V gene sequence: CDR1 DFQATT, CDR2 SNEGSKA (reference sequence). The CDR3 covers 14 residues. The junction had 8 bases not matched to a gene; V was cut back by 7 bases and J by 4 bases. The CDR3 sequence: CSGQRELVTGELFF. The CDR3 DNA is TGCAGTGGCCAGCGGGAGTTGGTCACCGGGGAGCTGTTTTTT.

This clonotype was counted many times. V gene TRBV27 combines with J gene TRBJ2-3, with unresolved D. Per germline, CDR1 MNHEY and CDR2 SMNVEV (reference sequence). The CDR3 is 14 residues long. V lost 3 bases and J lost 0, with 7 bases in between. CDR3 sequence: CASSLAISTDTQYF. The CDR3 DNA is TGTGCCAGCAGTTTGGCGATTAGCACAGATACGCAGTATTTT.

This clonotype was picked up many times. The genes are TRBV6-2 or TRBV6-3 and TRBJ2-1; D is unresolved. The germline CDR1 and CDR2 sequences are MNHEY and SVGEGT. CDR3 length: 13 amino acids. V lost 1 base and J lost 5, with 6 bases in between. The CDR3 loop reads CASSYFTNNEQFF. Written as DNA, the CDR3 is TGTGCCAGCAGTTACTTCACCAACAATGAGCAGTTCTTC.

This clonotype showed up just a few times. The V and J genes are TRBV20-1 and TRBJ2-7; 10 nucleotides line up with TRBD1. Trimming at V came to 1 base and at J to 6 bases, leaving 6 bases not matched to a gene. CDR1 and CDR2 from the germline V gene are DFQATT and SNEGSKA (reference sequence). This CDR3 region has 14 residues. The CDR3 loop is CSARVPGQGPEQYF. CDR3 sequence (DNA): TGCAGTGCTAGAGTTCCGGGACAGGGGCCCGAGCAGTACTTC.

In its sample, this clonotype was seen a few times. The chain combines TRBV6-5 with TRBJ2-5; the D is unclear. There are 13 residues in the CDR3. Trimming left V 3 bases short and J 5 bases short, with 10 bases between. Germline-derived CDR1 and CDR2 are MNHEY and SVGAGI. The CDR3 nucleotides read TGTGCCAGCAGTTATGGTGCAAGGGAGACCCAGTACTTC. Translating gives CASSYGARETQYF.

The gene calls are TRBV12-3 or TRBV12-4 and TRBJ2-5, with TRBD2 identical over 8 bases. This CDR3 has 16 residues. The trim removed 3 bases at V and 2 bases at J, leaving 8 bases unmatched. CDR3 in amino acids: CASSFGGGFGQETQYF. The CDR3 coding sequence is TGTGCCAGCAGTTTCGGGGGGGGATTCGGTCAAGAGACCCAGTACTTC.

This clonotype occurred a few times. This chain uses TRBV5-1 with TRBJ1-1; D call uncertain. Germline CDR1 reads SGHRS; CDR2 reads YFSETQ. This CDR3 spans 13 amino acids. The V gene lost 0 bases and the J gene lost 7 bases, with 10 bases spanning the gap. Here the CDR3 DNA reads TGCGCCAGCAGCTTGGTCGGGTCCCTTGAAGCTTTCTTT. Translation: CASSLVGSLEAFF.

This clonotype came up a few times. V usage is TRBV20-1 and J usage is TRBJ1-4, with 8 bases that match TRBD1. The CDR3 consists of 13 residues. Germline V lookup: CDR1 DFQATT, CDR2 SNEGSKA (reference sequence). Trimming at V came to 1 base and at J to 12 bases, leaving 7 bases not matched to a gene. The CDR3 DNA reads as TGCAGTGCTAGAGGCAGGGGGCCTACACAACTGTTTTTT. Amino acids: CSARGRGPTQLFF.

This clonotype is a singleton in its sample. The chain is built from TRBV7-9 and TRBJ2-7; no clear D gene. The V gene's germline CDR1 is SEHNR and CDR2 FQNEAQ (reference sequence). The germline V and J ends were trimmed by 6 bases and 5 bases, with 11 bases remaining between them. The CDR3 runs 12 residues. The CDR3 DNA follows: TGTGCCAGCAGTCTCCGGACGAACGAGCAGTACTTC. Translating gives CASSLRTNEQYF.

This clonotype has ten or more counts. The V call is TRBV7-9, the J call TRBJ2-1; 9 positions match TRBD2. Germline-derived CDR1 and CDR2 are SEHNR and FQNEAQ (reference sequence). With V trimmed by 5 bases and J by 7 bases, 15 bases remained unmatched. The CDR3 contains 17 residues. The CDR3 region has the DNA TGTGCCAGCAGCCAACCTATTAGCGGGAGAACTAGGAATGAGCAGTTCTTC. Its protein is CASSQPISGRTRNEQFF. Together with reference TRBV7-9 and TRBJ2-1, the CDR3 gives the full variable domain: DTGVSQNPRHKITKRGQNVTFRCDPISEHNRLYWYRQTLGQGPEFLTYFQNEAQLEKSRLLSDRFSAERPKGSFSTLEIQRTEQGDSAMYLCASSQPISGRTRNEQFFGPGTRLTVL.

The chain is built from TRBV4-1 and TRBJ2-7; 8 bases match TRBD2. Germline V gives CDR1 MGHRA, CDR2 YSYEKL. J was trimmed by 1 base and V by 1 base; bases with no gene match: 9. CDR3 length: 17 residues. The CDR3 region has the DNA TGCGCCAGCAGCCAAGGCCCATGGGCGGGAGGTTCCTACGAGCAGTACTTC. Translated: CASSQGPWAGGSYEQYF.

The chain links TRBV29-1 to TRBJ2-2; maybe TRBD1 (5 bases). Germline V gene lookup returns CDR1 SQVTM and CDR2 ANQGSEA. V was cut by 0 bases and J by 7 bases, with 6 bases left in between. The CDR3 has 12 residues. CDR3 nucleotides: TGCAGCGTTGAAGACGACAGCGGGGAGCTGTTTTTT. It is translated as CSVEDDSGELFF.